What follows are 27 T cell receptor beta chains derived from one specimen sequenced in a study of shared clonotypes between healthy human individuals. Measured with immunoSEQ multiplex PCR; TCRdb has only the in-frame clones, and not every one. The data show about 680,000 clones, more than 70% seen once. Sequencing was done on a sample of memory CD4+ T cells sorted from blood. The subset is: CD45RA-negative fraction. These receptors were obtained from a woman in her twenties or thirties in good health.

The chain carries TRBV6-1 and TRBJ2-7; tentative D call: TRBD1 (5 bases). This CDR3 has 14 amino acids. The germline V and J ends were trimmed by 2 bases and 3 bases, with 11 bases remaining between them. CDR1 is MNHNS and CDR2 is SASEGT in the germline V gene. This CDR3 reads CASSETDISYEQYF. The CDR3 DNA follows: TGTGCCAGCAGTGAAACGGACATTAGCTACGAGCAGTACTTC.

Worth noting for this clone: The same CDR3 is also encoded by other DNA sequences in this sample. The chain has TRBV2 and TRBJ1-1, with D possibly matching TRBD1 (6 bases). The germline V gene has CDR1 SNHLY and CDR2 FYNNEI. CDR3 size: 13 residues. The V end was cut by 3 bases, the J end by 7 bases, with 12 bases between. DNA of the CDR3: TGTGCCAGCAGTGACGGGGGCGGTGATGAAGCTTTCTTT. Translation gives CASSDGGGDEAFF.

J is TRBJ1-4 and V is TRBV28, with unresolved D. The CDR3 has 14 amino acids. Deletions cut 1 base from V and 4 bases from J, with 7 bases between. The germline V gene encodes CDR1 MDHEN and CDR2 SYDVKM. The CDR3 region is CASSLFRHNEKLFF. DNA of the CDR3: TGTGCCAGCAGTTTATTCCGACATAATGAAAAACTGTTTTTT.

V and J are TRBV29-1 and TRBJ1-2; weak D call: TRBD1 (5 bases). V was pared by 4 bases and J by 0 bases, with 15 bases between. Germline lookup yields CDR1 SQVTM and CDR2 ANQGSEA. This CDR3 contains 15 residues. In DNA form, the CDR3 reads TGCAGCGTTGGGTTGGTCGGGGCCGCTAACTATGGCTACACCTTC. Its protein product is CSVGLVGAANYGYTF.

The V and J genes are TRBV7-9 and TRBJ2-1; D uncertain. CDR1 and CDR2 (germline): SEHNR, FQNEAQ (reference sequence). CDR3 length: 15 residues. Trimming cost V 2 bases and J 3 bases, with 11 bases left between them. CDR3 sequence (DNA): TGTGCCAGCAGCTTATTTGCAGGAGACTACAATGAGCAGTTCTTC. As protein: CASSLFAGDYNEQFF.

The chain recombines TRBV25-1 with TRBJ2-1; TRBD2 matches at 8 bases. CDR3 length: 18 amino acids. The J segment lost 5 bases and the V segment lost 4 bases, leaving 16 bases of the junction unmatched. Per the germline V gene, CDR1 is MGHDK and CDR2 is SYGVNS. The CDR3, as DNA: TGTGCCAGCAGTGCGGAATTAGGCGGGAGGCCAGGAGACAATGAGCAGTTCTTC. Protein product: CASSAELGGRPGDNEQFF.

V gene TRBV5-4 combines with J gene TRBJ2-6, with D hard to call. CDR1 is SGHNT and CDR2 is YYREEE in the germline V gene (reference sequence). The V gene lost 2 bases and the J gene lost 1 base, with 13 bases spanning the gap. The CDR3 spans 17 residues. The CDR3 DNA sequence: TGTGCCAGCAGCTTTCGGACGGCCTCTTCTGGGGCCAACGTCCTGACTTTC. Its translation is CASSFRTASSGANVLTF.

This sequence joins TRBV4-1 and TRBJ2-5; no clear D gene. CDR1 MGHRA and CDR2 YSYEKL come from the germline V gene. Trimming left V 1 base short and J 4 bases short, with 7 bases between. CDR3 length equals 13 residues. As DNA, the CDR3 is TGCGCCAGCAGCCAAGTATTCGGAGAGACCCAGTACTTC. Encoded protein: CASSQVFGETQYF.

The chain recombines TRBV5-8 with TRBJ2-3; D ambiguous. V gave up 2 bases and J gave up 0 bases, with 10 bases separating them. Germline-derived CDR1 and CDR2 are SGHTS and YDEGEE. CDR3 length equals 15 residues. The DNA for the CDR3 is TGTGCCAGCAGCTTCCGCCCTGGCAGCACAGATACGCAGTATTTT. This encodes CASSFRPGSTDTQYF.

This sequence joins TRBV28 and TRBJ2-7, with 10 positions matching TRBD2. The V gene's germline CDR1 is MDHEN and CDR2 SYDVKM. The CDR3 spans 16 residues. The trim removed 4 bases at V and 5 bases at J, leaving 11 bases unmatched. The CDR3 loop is CASSSELAGKRNEQYF. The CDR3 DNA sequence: TGTGCCAGCAGTTCCGAACTAGCGGGAAAGAGAAACGAGCAGTACTTC. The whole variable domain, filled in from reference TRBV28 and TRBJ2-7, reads DVKVTQSSRYLVKRTGEKVFLECVQDMDHENMFWYRQDPGLGLRLIYFSYDVKMKEKGDIPEGYSVSREKKERFSLILESASTNQTSMYLCASSSELAGKRNEQYFGPGTRLTVT.

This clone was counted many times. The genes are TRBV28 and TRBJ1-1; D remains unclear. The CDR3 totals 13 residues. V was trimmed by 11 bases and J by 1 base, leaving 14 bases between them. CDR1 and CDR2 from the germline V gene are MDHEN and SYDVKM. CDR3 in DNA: TGTGCCGGGAGGGAGGGCTGGAACACTGAAGCTTTCTTT. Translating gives CAGREGWNTEAFF. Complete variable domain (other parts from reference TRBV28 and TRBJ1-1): DVKVTQSSRYLVKRTGEKVFLECVQDMDHENMFWYRQDPGLGLRLIYFSYDVKMKEKGDIPEGYSVSREKKERFSLILESASTNQTSMYLCAGREGWNTEAFFGQGTRLTVV.

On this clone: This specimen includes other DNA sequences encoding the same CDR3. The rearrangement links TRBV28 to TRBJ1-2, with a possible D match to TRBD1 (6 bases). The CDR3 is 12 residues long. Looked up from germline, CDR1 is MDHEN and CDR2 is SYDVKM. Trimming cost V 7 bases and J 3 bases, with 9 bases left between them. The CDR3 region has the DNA TGTGCCAGCACCGGACAGCACTATGGCTACACCTTC. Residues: CASTGQHYGYTF.

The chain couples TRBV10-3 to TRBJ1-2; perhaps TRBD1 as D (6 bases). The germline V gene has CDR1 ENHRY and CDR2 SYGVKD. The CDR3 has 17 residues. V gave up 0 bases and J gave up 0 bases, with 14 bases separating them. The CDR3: CAISESTLKGANYGYTF. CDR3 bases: TGTGCCATCAGTGAGTCAACACTTAAGGGGGCTAACTATGGCTACACCTTC.

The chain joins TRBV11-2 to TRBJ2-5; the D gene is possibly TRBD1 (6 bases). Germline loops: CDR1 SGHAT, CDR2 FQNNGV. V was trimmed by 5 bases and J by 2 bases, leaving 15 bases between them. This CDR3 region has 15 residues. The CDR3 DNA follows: TGTGCCAGCAGCGCCGACAGGACGGCTCAAGAGACCCAGTACTTC. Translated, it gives CASSADRTAQETQYF. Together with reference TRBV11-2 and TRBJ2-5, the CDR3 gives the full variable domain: EAGVAQSPRYKIIEKRQSVAFWCNPISGHATLYWYQQILGQGPKLLIQFQNNGVVDDSQLPKDRFSAERLKGVDSTLKIQPAKLEDSAVYLCASSADRTAQETQYFGPGTRLLVL.

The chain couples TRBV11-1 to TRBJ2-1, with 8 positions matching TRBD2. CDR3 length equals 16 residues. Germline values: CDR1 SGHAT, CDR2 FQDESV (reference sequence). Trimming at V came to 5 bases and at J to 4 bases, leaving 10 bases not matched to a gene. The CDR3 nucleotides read TGTGCCAGCAGCGACCGCGGGAGGTCGCTTTACAATGAGCAGTTCTTC. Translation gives CASSDRGRSLYNEQFF.

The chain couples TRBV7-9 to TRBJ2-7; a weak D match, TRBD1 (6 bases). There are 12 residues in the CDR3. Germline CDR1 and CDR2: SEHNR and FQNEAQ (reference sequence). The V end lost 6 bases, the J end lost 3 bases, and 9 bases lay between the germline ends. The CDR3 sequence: CASRTGSYEQYF. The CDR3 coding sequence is TGTGCCAGCAGAACAGGGAGCTACGAGCAGTACTTC.

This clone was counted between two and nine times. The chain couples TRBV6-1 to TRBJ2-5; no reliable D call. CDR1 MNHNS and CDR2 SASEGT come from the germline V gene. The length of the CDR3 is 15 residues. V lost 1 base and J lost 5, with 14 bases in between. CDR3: CASSEVGTPPETQYF. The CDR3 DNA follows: TGTGCCAGCAGTGAAGTGGGAACCCCCCCCGAGACCCAGTACTTC.

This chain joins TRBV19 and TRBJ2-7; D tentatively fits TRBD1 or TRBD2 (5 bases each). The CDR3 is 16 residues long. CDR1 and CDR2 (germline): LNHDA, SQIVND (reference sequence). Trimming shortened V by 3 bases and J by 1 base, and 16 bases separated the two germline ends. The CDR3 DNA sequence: TGTGCCAGTAGTATGGCATCTGAGGGGAGATCCTACGAGCAGTACTTC. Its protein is CASSMASEGRSYEQYF.

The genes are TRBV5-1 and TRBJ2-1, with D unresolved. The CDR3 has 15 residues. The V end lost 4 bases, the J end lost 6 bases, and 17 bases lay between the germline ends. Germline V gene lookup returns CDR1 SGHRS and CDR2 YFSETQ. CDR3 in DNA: TGCGCCAGCAGCCCCCCGGGTATCCTCCGCAATGAGCAGTTCTTC. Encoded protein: CASSPPGILRNEQFF. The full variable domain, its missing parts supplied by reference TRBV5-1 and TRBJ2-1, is KAGVTQTPRYLIKTRGQQVTLSCSPISGHRSVSWYQQTPGQGLQFLFEYFSETQRNKGNFPGRFSGRQFSNSRSEMNVSTLELGDSALYLCASSPPGILRNEQFFGPGTRLTVL.

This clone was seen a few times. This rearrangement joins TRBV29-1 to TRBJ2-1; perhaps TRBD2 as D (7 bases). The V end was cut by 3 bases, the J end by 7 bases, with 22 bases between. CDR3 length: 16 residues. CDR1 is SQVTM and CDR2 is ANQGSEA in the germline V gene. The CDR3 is CSVDEGGLGGVNEQFF. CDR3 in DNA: TGCAGCGTTGACGAGGGGGGGCTCGGTGGTGTGAATGAGCAGTTCTTC.

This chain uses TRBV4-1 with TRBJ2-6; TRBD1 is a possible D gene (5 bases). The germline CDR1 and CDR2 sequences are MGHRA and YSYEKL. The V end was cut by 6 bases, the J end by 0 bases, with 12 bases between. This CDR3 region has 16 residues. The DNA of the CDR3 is TGCGCCAGCAGACACCCGACAGACTCTGGGGCCAACGTCCTGACTTTC. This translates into CASRHPTDSGANVLTF.

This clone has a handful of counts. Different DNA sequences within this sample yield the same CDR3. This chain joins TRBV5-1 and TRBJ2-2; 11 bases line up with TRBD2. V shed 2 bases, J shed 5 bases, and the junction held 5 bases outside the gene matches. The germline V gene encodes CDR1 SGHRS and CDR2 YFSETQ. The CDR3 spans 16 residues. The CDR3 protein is CASSLLAGVRTGELFF. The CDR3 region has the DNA TGCGCCAGCAGCTTACTAGCGGGAGTTAGGACCGGGGAGCTGTTTTTT. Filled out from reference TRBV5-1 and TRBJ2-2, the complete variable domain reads KAGVTQTPRYLIKTRGQQVTLSCSPISGHRSVSWYQQTPGQGLQFLFEYFSETQRNKGNFPGRFSGRQFSNSRSEMNVSTLELGDSALYLCASSLLAGVRTGELFFGEGSRLTVL.

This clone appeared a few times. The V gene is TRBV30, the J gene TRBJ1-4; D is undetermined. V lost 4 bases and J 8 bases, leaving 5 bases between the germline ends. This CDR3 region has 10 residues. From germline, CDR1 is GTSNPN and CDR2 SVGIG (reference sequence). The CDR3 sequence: CAWTIEKLFF. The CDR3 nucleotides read TGTGCCTGGACCATCGAAAAACTGTTTTTT.

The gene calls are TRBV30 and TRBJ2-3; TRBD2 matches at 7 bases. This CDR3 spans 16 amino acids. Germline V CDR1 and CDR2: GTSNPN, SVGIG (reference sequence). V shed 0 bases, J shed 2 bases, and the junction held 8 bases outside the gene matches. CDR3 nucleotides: TGTGCCTGGAGTGTATATGGACTAGACTTCACAGATACGCAGTATTTT. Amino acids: CAWSVYGLDFTDTQYF.

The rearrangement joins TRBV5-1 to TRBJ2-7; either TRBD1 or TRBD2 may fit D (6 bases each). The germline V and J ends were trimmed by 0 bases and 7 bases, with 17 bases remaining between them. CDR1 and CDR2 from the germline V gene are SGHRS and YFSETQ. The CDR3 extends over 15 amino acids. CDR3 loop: CASSLGYGGRGEQYF. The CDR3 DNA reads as TGCGCCAGCAGCTTGGGCTATGGGGGGCGTGGGGAGCAGTACTTC.

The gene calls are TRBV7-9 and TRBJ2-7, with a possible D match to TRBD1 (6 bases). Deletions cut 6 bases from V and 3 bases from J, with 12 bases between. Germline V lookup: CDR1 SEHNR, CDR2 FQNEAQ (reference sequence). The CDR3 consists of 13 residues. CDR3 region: CASRQDSLYEQYF. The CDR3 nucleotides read TGTGCCAGCAGGCAGGACAGTCTCTACGAGCAGTACTTC.

The CDR3 sequence is CAWSRAVSGAETQYF. As DNA, the CDR3 is TGTGCCTGGAGCAGGGCGGTCAGTGGAGCAGAGACCCAGTACTTC. The chain couples TRBV30 to TRBJ2-5; possible D gene TRBD1, 5 bases. Germline values: CDR1 GTSNPN, CDR2 SVGIG (reference sequence). V was clipped by 3 bases and J by 4 bases, with 18 bases between them. The length of the CDR3 is 15 residues.